This T cell receptor (beta chain) was sequenced in a study of identical twins. TCRdb redid the calling of the 5' RACE reads with MiXCR, one entry per CDR3 protein. The sample yields under 900,000 distinct CDR3 sequences, 18% seen once. Whole-study results and caveats: Out-of-frame TCR alpha sharing in monozygotic twins exceeded recombination model predictions.

On this clonotype itself: Its antigen is unknown.

The CDR3 loop spans 18 amino acids. The germline V and J ends were trimmed by 6 bases and 8 bases, with 26 bases remaining between them. Germline loops: CDR1 MNHEY, CDR2 SVGEGT. Another study also made use of these data, one on T cells expressing NK-cell markers. That source notes: Leadership of the CD3+CD56-NKG2C+ fraction also belonged to these clonotypes in a few donors.

The rearrangement links TRBV6-2 or TRBV6-3 to TRBJ1-6; D is perhaps TRBD1 (6 bases). This clonotype originated in a woman between 18 and 29 years old in good health. The sample consisted of PBMCs. CDR3 DNA: TGTGCCAGCAGACAACAGATCCGGACAGTTGGGAGCGATTCACCCCTCCACTTT. Its protein product is CASRQQIRTVGSDSPLHF.